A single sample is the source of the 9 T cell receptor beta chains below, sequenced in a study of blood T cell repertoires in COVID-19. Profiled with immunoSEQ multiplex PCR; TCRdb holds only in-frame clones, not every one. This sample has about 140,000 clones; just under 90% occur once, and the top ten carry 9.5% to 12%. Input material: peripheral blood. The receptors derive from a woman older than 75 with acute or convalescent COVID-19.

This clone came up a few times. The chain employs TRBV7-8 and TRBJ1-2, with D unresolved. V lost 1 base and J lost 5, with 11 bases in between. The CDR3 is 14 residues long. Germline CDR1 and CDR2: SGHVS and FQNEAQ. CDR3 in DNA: TGTGCCAGCAGCTTAGATGCGGGGTCATATGGCTACACCTTC. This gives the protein CASSLDAGSYGYTF.

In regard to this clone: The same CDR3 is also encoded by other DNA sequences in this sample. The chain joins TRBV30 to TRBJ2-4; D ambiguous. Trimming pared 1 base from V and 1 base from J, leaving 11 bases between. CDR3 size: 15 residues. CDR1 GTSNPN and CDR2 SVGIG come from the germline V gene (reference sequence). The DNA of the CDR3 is TGTGCCTGGAGTGGATCGAGGTGGGCCAAAAACATTCAGTACTTC. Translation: CAWSGSRWAKNIQYF.

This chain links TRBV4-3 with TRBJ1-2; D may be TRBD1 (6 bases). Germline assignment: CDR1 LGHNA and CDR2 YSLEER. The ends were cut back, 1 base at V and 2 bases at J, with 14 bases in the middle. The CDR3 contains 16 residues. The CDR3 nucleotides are TGCGCCAGCAGCCAAGGTTACAGGGCCCGGAACTATGGCTACACCTTC. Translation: CASSQGYRARNYGYTF.

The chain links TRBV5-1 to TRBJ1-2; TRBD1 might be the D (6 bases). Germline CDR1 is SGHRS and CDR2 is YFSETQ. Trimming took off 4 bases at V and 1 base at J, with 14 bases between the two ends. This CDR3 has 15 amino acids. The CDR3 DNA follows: TGCGCCAGCAGCCCTTTGGACAGTCTTAACTATGGCTACACCTTC. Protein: CASSPLDSLNYGYTF.

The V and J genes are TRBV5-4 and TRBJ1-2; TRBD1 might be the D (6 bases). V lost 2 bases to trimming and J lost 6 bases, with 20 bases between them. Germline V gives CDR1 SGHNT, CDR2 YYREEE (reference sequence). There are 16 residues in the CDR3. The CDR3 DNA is TGTGCCAGCAGCTTCGGCGGGGGGCTAGTTGATAATGGCTACACCTTC. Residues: CASSFGGGLVDNGYTF.

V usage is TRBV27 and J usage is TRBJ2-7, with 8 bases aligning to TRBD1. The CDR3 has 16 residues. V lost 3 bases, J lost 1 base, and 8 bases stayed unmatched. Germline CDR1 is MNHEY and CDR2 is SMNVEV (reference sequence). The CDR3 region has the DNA TGTGCCAGCAGTTTCTCTGTGGGACAGGAGTCCTACGAGCAGTACTTC. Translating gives CASSFSVGQESYEQYF.

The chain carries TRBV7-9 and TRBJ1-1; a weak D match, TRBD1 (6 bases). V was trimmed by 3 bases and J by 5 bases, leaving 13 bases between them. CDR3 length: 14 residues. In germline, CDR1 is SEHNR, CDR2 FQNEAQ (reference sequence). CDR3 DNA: TGTGCCAGCAGCTTGGGGACAATGCCAACTGAAGCTTTCTTT. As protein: CASSLGTMPTEAFF.

The CDR3 spells CASSLAQNTEAFF. CDR3 DNA sequence: TGTGCCAGCAGCTTGGCACAGAACACTGAAGCTTTCTTT. This chain joins TRBV5-4 and TRBJ1-1, with D hard to call. Trimming took 0 bases from V and 1 from J, leaving 4 bases between them. The CDR3 runs to 13 residues. CDR1 is SGHNT, CDR2 YYREEE, per germline (reference sequence).

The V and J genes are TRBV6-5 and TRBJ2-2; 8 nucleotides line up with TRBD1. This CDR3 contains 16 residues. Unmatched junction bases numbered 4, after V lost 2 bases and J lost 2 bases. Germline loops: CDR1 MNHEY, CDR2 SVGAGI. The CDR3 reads CASSYGQGANTGELFF. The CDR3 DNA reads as TGTGCCAGCAGTTACGGGCAGGGGGCTAACACCGGGGAGCTGTTTTTT.